The rows below give T cell receptor beta chains drawn from one sample of a study of blood T cell repertoires in COVID-19. Assay: immunoSEQ multiplex PCR; the TCRdb copy retains only in-frame clones and omits some. The sample shows 100,000 to 130,000 clones, about 80% of them seen only once. Sequences were obtained from peripheral blood. The receptors stem from a woman in her 70s with acute or convalescent COVID-19. The CDR3 runs from the conserved cysteine through the conserved F or W. A D gene is named only where the DNA matches it firmly. Size values are once, few and many counts, or a class for expanded clones, and some rows have none.

-	TRBV21-1	-	TRBJ1-1	CASSKGGAAEWDTEAFF	TGTGCCAGCAGCAAAGGGGGAGCAGCAGAATGGGACACTGAAGCTTTCTTT
-	TRBV28	TRBD1	TRBJ2-5	CASSPTRQGAKTQYF	TGTGCCAGCAGTCCGACCCGACAGGGGGCAAAGACCCAGTACTTC
-	TRBV5-1	-	TRBJ2-1	CASRDRGYNEQFF	TGCGCCAGCAGGGACAGAGGTTACAATGAGCAGTTCTTC
-	TRBV11-1	TRBD2	TRBJ2-1	CASSLSGGPYNEQFF	TGTGCCAGCAGCTTGTCGGGGGGGCCGTACAATGAGCAGTTCTTC
-	TRBV9	-	TRBJ1-1	CASSRDGTPNTEAFF	TGTGCCAGCAGCAGAGACGGGACACCGAACACTGAAGCTTTCTTT
once	TRBV18	TRBD1	TRBJ1-1	CASSRDRANTEAFF	TGTGCCAGCTCACGGGACAGGGCCAACACTGAAGCTTTCTTT
-	TRBV19	TRBD1	TRBJ1-1	CASKLDRGLAFF	TGTGCCAGTAAACTCGACAGGGGGCTCGCTTTCTTT
-	TRBV3-1/TRBV3-2	TRBD1	TRBJ2-2	CASSQVATGSNTGELFF	TGTGCCAGCAGCCAAGTGGCGACAGGGTCGAACACCGGGGAGCTGTTTTTT
few	TRBV9	TRBD2	TRBJ2-2	CASSVEGLAATGELFF	TGTGCCAGCAGCGTAGAGGGACTAGCGGCCACCGGGGAGCTGTTTTTT
-	TRBV19	TRBD1	TRBJ1-3	CASSPKAARSTGGGGNTIYF	TGTGCCAGTAGCCCGAAGGCGGCCCGTTCCACAGGGGGCGGTGGAAACACCATATATTTT
-	TRBV15	TRBD2	TRBJ2-3	CATSRETGPGRAGTDTQYF	TGTGCCACCAGCAGGGAGACAGGCCCCGGGAGGGCCGGCACAGATACGCAGTATTTT
-	TRBV6-5	TRBD1	TRBJ1-1	CAVDRGLAEAFF	TGTGCCGTGGACAGGGGGCTGGCTGAAGCTTTCTTT
-	TRBV6-2/TRBV6-3	-	TRBJ2-4	CASSYWGEILAKNIQYF	TGTGCCAGCAGTTACTGGGGGGAGATCCTAGCCAAAAACATTCAGTACTTC
-	TRBV4-3	-	TRBJ1-2	CASSHGQGVGGYTF	TGCGCCAGCAGCCACGGCCAAGGGGTGGGGGGCTACACCTTC
-	TRBV9	TRBD1	TRBJ1-5	CASSYTGGSNQPQHF	TGTGCCAGCAGCTATACAGGGGGTAGCAATCAGCCCCAGCATTTT
-	TRBV12-3/TRBV12-4	-	TRBJ2-5	CASSFGVGETQYF	TGTGCCAGCAGTTTCGGGGTAGGAGAGACCCAGTACTTC
-	TRBV6-6	TRBD1	TRBJ1-1	CASSWDRDTEAFF	TGTGCCAGCAGTTGGGACAGGGACACTGAAGCTTTCTTT
-	TRBV7-3	TRBD2	TRBJ2-1	CASSQDRLAGRNEQFF	TGTGCCAGCAGCCAGGATAGACTAGCGGGTAGGAATGAGCAGTTCTTC
-	TRBV7-9	-	TRBJ1-2	CASSLVGGSYGYTF	TGTGCCAGCAGCTTAGTCGGGGGGAGCTATGGCTACACCTTC
-	TRBV11-2	-	TRBJ2-5	CASSPRGTVQETQYF	TGTGCCAGCAGCCCCCGCGGGACTGTCCAAGAGACCCAGTACTTC
-	TRBV5-1	TRBD2	TRBJ2-7	CASSLGSGGPYEQYF	TGCGCCAGCAGCTTGGGAAGCGGGGGCCCCTACGAGCAGTACTTC
once	TRBV28	-	TRBJ1-6	CASSEPTGPNSPLHF	TGTGCCAGCAGCGAGCCTACAGGGCCCAATTCACCCCTCCACTTT
-	TRBV11-2	TRBD1	TRBJ1-3	CASSLGQDRWRNTIYF	TGTGCCAGCAGCTTAGGGCAGGACAGGTGGAGAAACACCATATATTTT
-	TRBV5-4	TRBD1	TRBJ1-2	CASSLRDRVGYTF	TGTGCCAGCAGCTTGAGGGACAGGGTTGGCTACACCTTC
-	TRBV9	TRBD2	TRBJ2-7	CASSPQRDSYEQYF	TGTGCCAGCAGCCCCCAGCGGGACTCCTACGAGCAGTACTTC
-	TRBV28	TRBD1	TRBJ1-5	CASSPPGQGWQPQHF	TGTGCCAGCAGTCCTCCGGGACAGGGGTGGCAGCCCCAGCATTTT